Presented here are 2 T cell receptor beta chains from one specimen sequenced in a study of T cell repertoires in cytomegalovirus infection. Antigen specificity for these receptors is unknown. TCRdb reprocessed the reads with MiXCR, giving one entry per CDR3 protein. In the table there are 450,000 to 600,000 distinct CDR3 sequences, 40% to 50% of which are singletons. Here the sequenced sample was cultured PBMCs, taken from culture after CMV antigen stimulation. The receptors here all came from a human donor in good health (CMV status not recorded). Some clones in this sample may be carry-over from other donors' samples.

This clonotype was counted between two and nine times. This chain uses TRBV7-8 with TRBJ2-7, with no clear D. The V gene lost 1 base and the J gene lost 2 bases, with 12 bases spanning the gap. Germline values: CDR1 SGHVS, CDR2 FQNEAQ. CDR3 length equals 15 residues. The CDR3 sequence: CASSLVPQRPYEQYF. The CDR3 DNA is TGTGCCAGCAGCTTAGTCCCACAGCGACCCTACGAGCAGTACTTC.

This clonotype occurred a few times. V is TRBV7-2 and J is TRBJ2-7, with D maybe TRBD1 (6 bases). The CDR3 length is 13 residues. Germline lookup yields CDR1 SGHTA and CDR2 FQGNSA. V lost 5 bases and J 7 bases, leaving 15 bases between the germline ends. CDR3 region: CASSARTVSEQYF. CDR3 in DNA: TGTGCCAGCAGCGCCAGGACAGTAAGTGAGCAGTACTTC.